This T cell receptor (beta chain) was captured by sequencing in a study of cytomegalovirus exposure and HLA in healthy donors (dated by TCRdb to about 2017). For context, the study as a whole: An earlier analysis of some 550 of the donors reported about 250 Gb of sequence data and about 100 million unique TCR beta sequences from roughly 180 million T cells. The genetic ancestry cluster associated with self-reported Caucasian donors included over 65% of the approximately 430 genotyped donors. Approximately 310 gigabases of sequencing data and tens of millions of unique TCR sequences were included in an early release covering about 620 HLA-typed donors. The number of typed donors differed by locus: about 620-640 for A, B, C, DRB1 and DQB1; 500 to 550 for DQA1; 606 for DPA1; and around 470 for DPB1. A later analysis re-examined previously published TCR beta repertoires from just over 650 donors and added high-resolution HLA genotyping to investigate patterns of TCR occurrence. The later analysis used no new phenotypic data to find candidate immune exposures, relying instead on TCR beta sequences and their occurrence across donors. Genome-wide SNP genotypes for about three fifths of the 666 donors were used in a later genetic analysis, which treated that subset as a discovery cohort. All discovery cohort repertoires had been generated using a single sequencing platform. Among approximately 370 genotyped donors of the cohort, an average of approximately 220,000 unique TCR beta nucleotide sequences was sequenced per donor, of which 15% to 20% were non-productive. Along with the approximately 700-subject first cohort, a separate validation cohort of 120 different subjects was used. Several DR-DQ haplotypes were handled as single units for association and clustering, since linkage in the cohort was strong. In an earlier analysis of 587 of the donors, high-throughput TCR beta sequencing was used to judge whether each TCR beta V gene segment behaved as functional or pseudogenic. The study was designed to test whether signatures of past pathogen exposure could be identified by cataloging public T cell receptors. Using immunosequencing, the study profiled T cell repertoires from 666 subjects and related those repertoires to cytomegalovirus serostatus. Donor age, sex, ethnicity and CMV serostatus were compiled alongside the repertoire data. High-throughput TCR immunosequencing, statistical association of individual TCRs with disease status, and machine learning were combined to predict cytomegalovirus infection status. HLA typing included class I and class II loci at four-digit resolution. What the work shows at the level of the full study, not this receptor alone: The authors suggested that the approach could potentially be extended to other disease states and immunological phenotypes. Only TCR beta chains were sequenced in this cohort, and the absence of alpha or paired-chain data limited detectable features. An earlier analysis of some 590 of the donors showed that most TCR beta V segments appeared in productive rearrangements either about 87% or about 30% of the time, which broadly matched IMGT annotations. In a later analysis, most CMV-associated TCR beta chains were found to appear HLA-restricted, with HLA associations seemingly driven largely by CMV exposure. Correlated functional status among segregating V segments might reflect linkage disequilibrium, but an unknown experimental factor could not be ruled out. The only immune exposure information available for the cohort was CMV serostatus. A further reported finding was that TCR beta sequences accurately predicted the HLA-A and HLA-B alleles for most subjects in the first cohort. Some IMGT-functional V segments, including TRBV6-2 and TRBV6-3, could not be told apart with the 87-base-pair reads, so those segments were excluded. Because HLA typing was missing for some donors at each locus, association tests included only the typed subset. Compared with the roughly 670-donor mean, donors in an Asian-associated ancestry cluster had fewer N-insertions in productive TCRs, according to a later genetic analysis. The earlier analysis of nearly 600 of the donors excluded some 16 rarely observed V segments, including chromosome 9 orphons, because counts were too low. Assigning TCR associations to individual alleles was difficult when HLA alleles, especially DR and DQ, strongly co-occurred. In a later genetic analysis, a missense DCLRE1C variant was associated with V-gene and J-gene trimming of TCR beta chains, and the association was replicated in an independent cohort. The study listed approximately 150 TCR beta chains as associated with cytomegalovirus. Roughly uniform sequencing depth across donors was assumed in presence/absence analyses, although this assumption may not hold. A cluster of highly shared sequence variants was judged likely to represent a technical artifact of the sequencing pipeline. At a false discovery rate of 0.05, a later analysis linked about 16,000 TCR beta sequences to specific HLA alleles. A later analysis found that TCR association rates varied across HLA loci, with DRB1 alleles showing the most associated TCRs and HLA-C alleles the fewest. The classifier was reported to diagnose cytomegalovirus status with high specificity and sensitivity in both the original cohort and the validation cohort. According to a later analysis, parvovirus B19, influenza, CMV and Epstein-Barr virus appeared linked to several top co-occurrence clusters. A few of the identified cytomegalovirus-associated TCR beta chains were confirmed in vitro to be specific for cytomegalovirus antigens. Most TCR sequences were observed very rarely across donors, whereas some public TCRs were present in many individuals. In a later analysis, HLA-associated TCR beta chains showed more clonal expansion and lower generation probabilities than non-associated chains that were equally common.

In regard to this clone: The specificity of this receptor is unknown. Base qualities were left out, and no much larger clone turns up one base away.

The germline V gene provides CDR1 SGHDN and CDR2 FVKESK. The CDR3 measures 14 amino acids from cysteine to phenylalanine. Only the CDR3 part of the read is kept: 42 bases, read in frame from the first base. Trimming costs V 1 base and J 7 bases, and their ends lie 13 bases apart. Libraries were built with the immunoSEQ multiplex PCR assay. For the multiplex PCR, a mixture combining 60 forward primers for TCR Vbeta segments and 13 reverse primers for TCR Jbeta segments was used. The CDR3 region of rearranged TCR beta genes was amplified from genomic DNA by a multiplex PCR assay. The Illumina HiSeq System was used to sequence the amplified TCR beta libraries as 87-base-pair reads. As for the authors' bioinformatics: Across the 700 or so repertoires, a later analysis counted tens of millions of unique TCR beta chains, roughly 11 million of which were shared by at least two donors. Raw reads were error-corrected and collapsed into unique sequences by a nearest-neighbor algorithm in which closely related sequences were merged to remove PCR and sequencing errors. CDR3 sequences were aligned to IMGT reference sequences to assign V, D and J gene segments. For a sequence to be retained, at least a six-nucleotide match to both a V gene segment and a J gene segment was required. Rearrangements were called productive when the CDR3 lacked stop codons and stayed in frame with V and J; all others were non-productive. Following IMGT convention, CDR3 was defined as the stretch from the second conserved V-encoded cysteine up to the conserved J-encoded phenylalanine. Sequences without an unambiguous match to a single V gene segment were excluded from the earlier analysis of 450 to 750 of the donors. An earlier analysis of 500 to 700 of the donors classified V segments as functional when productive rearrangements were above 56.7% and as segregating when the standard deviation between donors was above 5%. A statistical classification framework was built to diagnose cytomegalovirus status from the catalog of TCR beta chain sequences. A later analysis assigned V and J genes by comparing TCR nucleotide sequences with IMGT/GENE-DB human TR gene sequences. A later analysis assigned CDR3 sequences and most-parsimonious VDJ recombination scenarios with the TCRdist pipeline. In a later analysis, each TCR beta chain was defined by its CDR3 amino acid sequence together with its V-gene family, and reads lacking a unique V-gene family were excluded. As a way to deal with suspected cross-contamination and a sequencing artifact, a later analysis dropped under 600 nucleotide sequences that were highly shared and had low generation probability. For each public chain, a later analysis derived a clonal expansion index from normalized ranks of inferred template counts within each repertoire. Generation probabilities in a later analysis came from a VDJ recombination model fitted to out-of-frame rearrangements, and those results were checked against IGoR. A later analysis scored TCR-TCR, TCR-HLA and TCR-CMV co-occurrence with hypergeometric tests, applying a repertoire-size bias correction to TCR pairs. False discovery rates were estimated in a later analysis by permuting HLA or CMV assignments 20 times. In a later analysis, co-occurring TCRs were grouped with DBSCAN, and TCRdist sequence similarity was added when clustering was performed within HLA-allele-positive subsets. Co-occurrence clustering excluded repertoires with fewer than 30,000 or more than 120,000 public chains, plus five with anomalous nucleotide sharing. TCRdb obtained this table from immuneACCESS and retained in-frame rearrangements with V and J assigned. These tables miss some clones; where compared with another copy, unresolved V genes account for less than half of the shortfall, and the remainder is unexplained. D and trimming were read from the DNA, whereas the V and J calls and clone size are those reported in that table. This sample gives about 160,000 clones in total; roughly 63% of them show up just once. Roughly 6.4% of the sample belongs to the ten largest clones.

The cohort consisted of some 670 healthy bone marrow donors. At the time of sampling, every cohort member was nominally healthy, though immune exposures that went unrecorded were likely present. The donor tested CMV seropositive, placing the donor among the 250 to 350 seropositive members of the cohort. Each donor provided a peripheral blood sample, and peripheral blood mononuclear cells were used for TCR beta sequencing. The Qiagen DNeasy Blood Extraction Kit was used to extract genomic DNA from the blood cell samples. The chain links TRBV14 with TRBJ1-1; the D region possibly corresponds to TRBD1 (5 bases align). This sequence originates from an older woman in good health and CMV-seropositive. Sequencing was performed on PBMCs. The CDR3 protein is CASSQVRGRSEAFF. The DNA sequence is TGTGCCAGCAGCCAAGTTAGGGGTCGAAGTGAAGCTTTCTTT.